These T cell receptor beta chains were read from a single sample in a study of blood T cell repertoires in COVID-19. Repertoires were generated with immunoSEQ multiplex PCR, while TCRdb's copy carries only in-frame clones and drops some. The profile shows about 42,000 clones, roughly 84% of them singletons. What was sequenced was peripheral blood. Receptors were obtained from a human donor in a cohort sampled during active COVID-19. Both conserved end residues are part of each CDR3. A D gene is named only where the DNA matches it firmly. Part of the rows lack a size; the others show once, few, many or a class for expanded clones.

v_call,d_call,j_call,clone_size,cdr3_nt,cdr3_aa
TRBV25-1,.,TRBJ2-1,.,TGTGCCAGCAGTGAATCCCGGACTCCCCTAACTGAGCAGTTCTTC,CASSESRTPLTEQFF
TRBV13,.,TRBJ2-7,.,TGTGCCAGCAGCTCCCCAGGGAACGAGCAGTACTTC,CASSSPGNEQYF
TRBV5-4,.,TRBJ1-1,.,TGTGCCAGCAGCATCTACAGGACCTTGAACACTGAAGCTTTCTTT,CASSIYRTLNTEAFF
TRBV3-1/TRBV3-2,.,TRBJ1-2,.,TGTGCCAGCAGCCAGGGCAGGGTCAGTGGCTACACCTTC,CASSQGRVSGYTF
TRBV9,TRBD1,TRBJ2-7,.,TGTGCCAGCAGCGTAGGGGGACAGGGGAGAGTACAGCAGTACTTC,CASSVGGQGRVQQYF
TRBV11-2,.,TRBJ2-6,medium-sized,TGTGCCAGCAGCCCCCGAGCAGGGACTGGGGCCAACGTCCTGACTTTC,CASSPRAGTGANVLTF
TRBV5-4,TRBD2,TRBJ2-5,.,TGTGCCAGCAGCCGTAGCGGGGGGGAAAGGGAGACCCAGTACTTC,CASSRSGGERETQYF
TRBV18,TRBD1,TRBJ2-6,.,TGTGCCAGCTCACCACCGGACAGGGCCGGGGCCAACGTCCTGACTTTC,CASSPPDRAGANVLTF
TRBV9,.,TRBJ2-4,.,TGTGCCAGCAGCGTGGGGGGGCCAAAAGACATTCAGTACTTC,CASSVGGPKDIQYF
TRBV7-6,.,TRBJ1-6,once,TGTGCCAGCAGCTCCGGACGGACCCGGGGTATTTCACCCCTCCACTTT,CASSSGRTRGISPLHF
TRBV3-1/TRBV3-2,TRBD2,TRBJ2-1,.,TGTGCCAGCAGCTTTGGGGGCCCTAGCGGGGGGCCAAGAGGGAATGAGCAGTTCTTC,CASSFGGPSGGPRGNEQFF
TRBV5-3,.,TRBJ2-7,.,TGTGCCAGAAGCCCCAAGGAGTACTACGAGCAGTACTTC,CARSPKEYYEQYF
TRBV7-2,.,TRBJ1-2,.,TGTGCCAGCAGCTTCGACCCGACAGCCCAGAACTATGGCTACACCTTC,CASSFDPTAQNYGYTF
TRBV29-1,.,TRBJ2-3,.,TGCAGCGTTGAGGAAGGAGGCACAGATACGCAGTATTTT,CSVEEGGTDTQYF
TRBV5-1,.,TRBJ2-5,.,TGCGCCAGCAGCTTGGGTCAACAAGAGACCCAGTACTTC,CASSLGQQETQYF
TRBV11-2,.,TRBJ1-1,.,TGTGCCAGCAGCTCGTTGACAGGATGGGACACTGAAGCTTTCTTT,CASSSLTGWDTEAFF
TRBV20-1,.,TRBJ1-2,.,TGCAGTGCTAGTCGCCCCAGGTCAGGGCCGGATGGCTACACCTTC,CSASRPRSGPDGYTF
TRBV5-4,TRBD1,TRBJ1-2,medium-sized,TGTGCCAGCAGTACGACAGGGATCGGCTTGGGTGGCTACACCTTC,CASSTTGIGLGGYTF
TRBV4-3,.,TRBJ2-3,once,TGCGCCAGCAGCCTGGGACTTCCCACAGATACGCAGTATTTT,CASSLGLPTDTQYF
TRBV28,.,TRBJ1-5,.,TGTGCCAGCAGACCCGGGACACCTAGCAATCAGCCCCAGCATTTT,CASRPGTPSNQPQHF
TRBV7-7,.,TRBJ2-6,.,TGTGCCAGCAGCAGAGAGAGGGCTGGGGCCAACGTCCTGACTTTC,CASSRERAGANVLTF
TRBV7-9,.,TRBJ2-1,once,TGTGCCAGCAGCCCCCGGGCGGGGCGGTCCAATGAGCAGTTCTTC,CASSPRAGRSNEQFF